The TCR beta chain described here comes from a study of low-dose radiotherapy and immunotherapy resistance in tumors. The wider study: While receiving nivolumab 240 mg every two weeks, patients also received ipilimumab 1 mg/kg every six weeks, both intravenously.

Time point of the sample: after trial treatment. The sample's treatment: LDRT plus nivolumab, ipilimumab, low-dose cyclophosphamide and aspirin (RACIN trial). This clonotype was counted many times. CDR1 and CDR2 (germline): KGHDR, SFDVKD. CDR3 length: 17 residues. The V and J ends lost 1 base and 2 bases respectively, with 15 bases between them. cDNA synthesis used a TRAV/TRBV-specific primer set for both chains. TCR amplification involved about 18 PCR cycles with a constant-region primer and V-primer adapter. TCRdb fed the reads into MiXCR, producing one record per CDR3 protein. The table has around 58,000 distinct CDR3 sequences, about 23% seen once; the top ten hold roughly 6.7%.

Material: PBMCs, obtained after low-dose radiotherapy plus immunotherapy. This receptor was obtained from a male donor with prostate cancer. This sequence joins TRBV24-1 and TRBJ2-3; D remains unclear. CDR3 protein: CATSDLGGYPTTDTQYF. DNA for the CDR3: TGTGCCACCAGTGATTTAGGTGGCTATCCTACCACAGATACGCAGTATTTT.